This TCR beta chain was observed in a study of shared clonotypes between healthy human individuals. A note on this clone: The target antigen is unknown. The sample has other DNA sequences that encode this CDR3 too.

Sequenced by immunoSEQ multiplex PCR; TCRdb stores in-frame clones only, minus some. Altogether about 2 million clones are present, over 85% being singletons, with the ten largest covering around 1.1%. CD8 cells classed as naive were CD45RO-negative and positively selected for CCR7, excluding terminally differentiated effector memory CD45RA+ cells. Study conclusions and caveats: It was only blood that was sampled, and tissue repertoires likely differ.

The V gene's germline CDR1 is GTSNPN and CDR2 SVGIG (reference sequence). The trim removed 0 bases at V and 7 bases at J, leaving 5 bases unmatched. The CDR3 runs 14 residues. This sequence joins TRBV30 and TRBJ2-1; the match to TRBD2 covers 8 bases. The source of this sequence is a man aged 18-30 years in good health. The sample consisted of naive CD8+ T cells sorted from blood. CDR3 protein: CAWSVLAGRNEQFF. CDR3 bases: TGTGCCTGGAGTGTATTAGCGGGGAGGAATGAGCAGTTCTTC.